This is a list of T cell receptor beta chains from one sample in a study of T cell repertoires in cytomegalovirus infection. TCRdb reprocessed the reads with MiXCR, giving one entry per CDR3 protein. The sample has approximately 250,000 distinct CDR3 sequences, less than 9.5% seen once; the top ten hold approximately 16%. Specimen: PBMCs. The receptors originated from a human donor in good health (CMV status not recorded). Some clones in this sample may be carry-over from other donors' samples. Each CDR3 is given with its conserved first and last residue. A D gene is named only where the DNA matches it firmly. Clone size is stated in some rows and not others, as once, few, many or a class when expanded.

j_gene,abundance,v_gene,d_gene,CDR3aa,CDR3nt
TRBJ1-5,many,TRBV18,TRBD1,CASSPGTGRQPQHF,TGTGCCAGCTCACCAGGGACAGGGCGTCAGCCCCAGCATTTT
TRBJ1-2,many,TRBV7-9,NA,CASSLGQVFYGYTF,TGTGCCAGCAGCTTAGGGCAGGTTTTCTATGGCTACACCTTC
TRBJ1-1,many,TRBV5-1,NA,CASSLAGGSTEAFF,TGCGCCAGCAGCTTGGCGGGGGGGAGCACTGAAGCTTTCTTT
TRBJ1-1,once,TRBV5-1,NA,CASSLEGSGTEAFF,TGCGCCAGCAGCTTGGAAGGGAGTGGGACTGAAGCTTTCTTT
TRBJ1-6,few,TRBV7-6,TRBD1,CASSSLTGESPLHF,TGTGCCAGCAGCTCATTAACAGGGGAATCACCCCTCCACTTT
TRBJ1-2,many,TRBV15,NA,CATSRDMAGLSGYTF,TGTGCCACCAGCAGAGATATGGCAGGTTTATCGGGCTACACCTTC
TRBJ1-1,NA,TRBV6-2/TRBV6-3,NA,CASRGLRIMNTEAFF,TGTGCCAGCAGGGGCCTCAGGATTATGAACACTGAAGCTTTCTTT
TRBJ2-2,many,TRBV5-5,TRBD2,CASSPLAGATGELFF,TGTGCCAGCAGCCCACTAGCGGGGGCTACCGGGGAGCTGTTTTTT
TRBJ1-2,NA,TRBV12-3/TRBV12-4,NA,CASSPFAGGLDGYTF,TGTGCCAGCAGTCCCTTCGCGGGGGGCTTGGATGGCTACACCTTC
TRBJ2-7,many,TRBV7-2,TRBD1,CASSPGQGSPWGWVF,TGTGCCAGCAGCCCCGGACAGGGATCTCCTTGGGGTTGGGTCTTC
TRBJ2-5,many,TRBV19,NA,CASKGGETQYF,TGTGCCAGTAAGGGGGGAGAGACCCAGTACTTC
TRBJ1-5,NA,TRBV7-9,TRBD1,CASSFYGQGGNQPQHF,TGTGCCAGCAGCTTTTACGGACAGGGAGGCAATCAGCCCCAGCATTTT
TRBJ1-3,many,TRBV19,NA,CASSIGQNTIYF,TGTGCCAGTAGTATCGGCCAAAACACCATATATTTT
TRBJ2-1,NA,TRBV7-3,TRBD2,CASSCPGLADNEQFF,TGTGCCAGCAGCTGCCCGGGACTAGCGGACAATGAGCAGTTCTTC
TRBJ1-1,many,TRBV7-2,TRBD1,CASSFMDRGLLPQYNTEAFF,TGTGCCAGCAGCTTTATGGACAGGGGGCTTCTGCCCCAATACAACACTGAAGCTTTCTTT
TRBJ1-5,few,TRBV28,NA,CASSLSDLILTTNQPQHF,TGTGCCAGCAGCCTCTCGGACCTGATCCTGACGACCAATCAGCCCCAGCATTTT
TRBJ2-7,many,TRBV7-2,TRBD1,CASSTNRGVYEQYF,TGTGCCAGCAGCACAAACAGGGGGGTCTACGAGCAGTACTTC
TRBJ2-7,many,TRBV27,NA,CASRKEREQYF,TGTGCCAGCAGGAAGGAGCGGGAGCAGTACTTC
TRBJ2-1,few,TRBV11-3,TRBD2,CASSGTSGGSDEQFF,TGTGCCAGCTCCGGGACTAGCGGGGGATCGGATGAGCAGTTCTTC
TRBJ2-3,many,TRBV7-6,TRBD2,CASSFGGAVTDTQYF,TGTGCCAGCAGCTTCGGGGGGGCGGTCACAGATACGCAGTATTTT
TRBJ2-1,many,TRBV7-9,NA,CASSWMDEQFF,TGTGCCAGCAGCTGGATGGATGAGCAGTTCTTC
TRBJ1-1,many,TRBV7-2,TRBD1,CASRDYRGTNTEAFF,TGTGCCAGCAGGGACTACAGGGGGACCAACACTGAAGCTTTCTTT
TRBJ2-3,NA,TRBV7-3,NA,CASSPGGFGDTQYF,TGTGCCAGCAGCCCCGGAGGGTTCGGGGATACGCAGTATTTT
TRBJ2-5,many,TRBV6-2/TRBV6-3,NA,CASTLGETQYF,TGTGCCAGCACCTTGGGAGAGACCCAGTACTTC
TRBJ1-1,NA,TRBV30,NA,CAWNRGIF,TGTGCCTGGAATCGGGGTATCTTT
TRBJ1-5,many,TRBV7-2,NA,CASSPMDGANQPQHF,TGTGCCAGCAGCCCTATGGACGGGGCGAATCAGCCCCAGCATTTT